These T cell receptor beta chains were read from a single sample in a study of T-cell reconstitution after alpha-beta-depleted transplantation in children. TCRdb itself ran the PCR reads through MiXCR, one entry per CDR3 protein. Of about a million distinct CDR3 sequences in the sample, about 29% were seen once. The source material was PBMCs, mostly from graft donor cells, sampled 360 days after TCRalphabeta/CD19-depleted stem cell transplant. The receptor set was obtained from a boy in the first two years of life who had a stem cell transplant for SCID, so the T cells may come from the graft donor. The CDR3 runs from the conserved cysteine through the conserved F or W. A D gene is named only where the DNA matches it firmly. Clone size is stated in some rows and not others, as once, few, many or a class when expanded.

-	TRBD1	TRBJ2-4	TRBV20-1	TGCAGTGCTCGGGGGGGACAGGGGGCCAAAAACATTCAGTACTTC	CSARGGQGAKNIQYF
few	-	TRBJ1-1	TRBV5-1	TGCGCCAGCAGCTTTTCTCAGGGAGGGGACACTGAAGCTTTCTTT	CASSFSQGGDTEAFF
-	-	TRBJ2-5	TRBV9	TGTGCCAGCAGCCGCTTGGGGGGGCCCCCACAAGAGACCCAGTACTTC	CASSRLGGPPQETQYF
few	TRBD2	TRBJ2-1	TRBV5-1	TGCGCCAGCAGCTTGGCTAGCGGCTACTACAATGAGCAGTTCTTC	CASSLASGYYNEQFF
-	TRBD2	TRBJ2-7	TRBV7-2	TGTGCCAGCAGCGTAGAGGCTAGCGGGGCCTACGAGCAGTACTTC	CASSVEASGAYEQYF
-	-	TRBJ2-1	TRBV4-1	TGCGCCAGCAGCCCATCACTGGGCTACAATGAGCAGTTCTTC	CASSPSLGYNEQFF
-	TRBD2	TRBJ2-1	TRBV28	TGTGCCAGCAGTTTAATCCGAAGGACTAGCGGCAATGAGCAGTTCTTC	CASSLIRRTSGNEQFF
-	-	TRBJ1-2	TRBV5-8	TGTGCCAGCAGTTTGGACGGAGCTAACTATGGCTACACCTTC	CASSLDGANYGYTF
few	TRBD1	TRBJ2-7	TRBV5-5	TGTGCCAGCAGCTTGGGGACAGGGGGCATTAGCTCCTACGAGCAGTACTTC	CASSLGTGGISSYEQYF
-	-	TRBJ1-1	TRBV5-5	TGTGCCAGCAGTTTCGGGTGGCTGAACACTGAAGCTTTCTTT	CASSFGWLNTEAFF
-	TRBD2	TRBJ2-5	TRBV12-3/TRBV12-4	TGTGCCAGCAGTGTACTAGCGGTGGAAGAGACCCAGTACTTC	CASSVLAVEETQYF
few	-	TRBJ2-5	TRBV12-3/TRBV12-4	TGTGCCAGCAGCCACCCCACTCAAGAGACCCAGTACTTC	CASSHPTQETQYF
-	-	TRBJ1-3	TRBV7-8	TGTGCCAGCAGCTTAGACCGTAGAAACACCATATATTTT	CASSLDRRNTIYF
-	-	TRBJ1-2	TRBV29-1	TGCAGCGTTGATAAGAACGGCTATGGCTACACCTTC	CSVDKNGYGYTF
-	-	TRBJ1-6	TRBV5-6	TGTGCCAGCAGTCAACAGGGCAAGCGGGTGTATAATTCACCCCTCCACTTT	CASSQQGKRVYNSPLHF
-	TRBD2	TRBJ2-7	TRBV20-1	TGCAGTGCTAGAAACTCGGGGGGACCTTGGAACGAGCAGTACTTC	CSARNSGGPWNEQYF
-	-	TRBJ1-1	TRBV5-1	TGCGCCAGCAGCTTGGCATTGAGACAAAACACTGAAGCTTTCTTT	CASSLALRQNTEAFF
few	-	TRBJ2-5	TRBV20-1	TGCAGTGCTACCCTCCACCGGGACTTTCAGGAGACCCAGTACTTC	CSATLHRDFQETQYF
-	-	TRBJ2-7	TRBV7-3	TGTGCCAGCAGCTTAACAGGCGGGGGCCCCTCCTACGAGCAGTACTTC	CASSLTGGGPSYEQYF
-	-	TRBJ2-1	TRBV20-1	TGCAGTGCCGGGACTCACGTTTATGAGCAGTTCTTC	CSAGTHVYEQFF
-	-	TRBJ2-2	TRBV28	TGTGCCAGCACCAGAAACAGACAGTACACCGGGGAGCTGTTTTTT	CASTRNRQYTGELFF
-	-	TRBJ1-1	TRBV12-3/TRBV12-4	TGTGCCAGCACTAAGTTGACTTTAGACACTGAAGCTTTCTTT	CASTKLTLDTEAFF
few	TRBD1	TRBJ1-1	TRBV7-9	TGTGCCAGCAGCAAACGACAGGGCCTTGAAGCTTTCTTT	CASSKRQGLEAFF
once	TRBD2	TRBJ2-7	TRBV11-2	TGTGCCAGCAGCCCCTCCCGACTAGCGGGGGCCTACGAGCAGTACTTC	CASSPSRLAGAYEQYF
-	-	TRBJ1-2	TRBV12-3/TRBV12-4	TGTGCCAGCAGTTTACCAGCTAACTATGGCTACACCTTC	CASSLPANYGYTF
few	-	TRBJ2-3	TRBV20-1	TGCAGTGCTGGCCGGGGAGTGGGGGGCACAGATACGCAGTATTTT	CSAGRGVGGTDTQYF
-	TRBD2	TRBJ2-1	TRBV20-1	TGCAGTGCTAGCCTAACTAGCGGGGGGAGTCATGAGCAGTTCTTC	CSASLTSGGSHEQFF
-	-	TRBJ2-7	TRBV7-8	TGTGCCAGCAGCTTAGTCAGCCGGGGTCGGCACGAGCAGTACTTC	CASSLVSRGRHEQYF
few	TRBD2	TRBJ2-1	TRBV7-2	TGTGCCAGCAGCTTACTCGTCGGGGGGGATGAGCAGTTCTTC	CASSLLVGGDEQFF
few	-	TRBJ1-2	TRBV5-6	TGTGCCAGCAGCTTGGTAGGACGGGCCCGGACAAACTATGGCTACACCTTC	CASSLVGRARTNYGYTF
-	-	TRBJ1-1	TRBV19	TGTGCCAGTACCCTAAGCCCCAGGGTGACTGAAGCTTTCTTT	CASTLSPRVTEAFF
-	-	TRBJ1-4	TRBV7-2	TGTGCCAGCAGCTTAGCCTGGAAGGGTCGGGAAAAACTGTTTTTT	CASSLAWKGREKLFF
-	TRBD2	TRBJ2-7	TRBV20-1	TGCAGTGCTACCTTAGCGGGGTCACACGAGCAGTACTTC	CSATLAGSHEQYF
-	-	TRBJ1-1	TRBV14	TGTGCCAGCAGCCAGTGGTGGTGGGGAGCTTTCTTT	CASSQWWWGAFF
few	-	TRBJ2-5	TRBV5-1	TGCGCCAGCAGCTTGGCCGACACAGTTAAAGAGACCCAGTACTTC	CASSLADTVKETQYF
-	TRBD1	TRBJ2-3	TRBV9	TGTGCCAGCAGCGCCCACAGGGGGCAGGTAGATACGCAGTATTTT	CASSAHRGQVDTQYF
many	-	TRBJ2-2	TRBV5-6	TGTGCCAGCAGCTTGGAGGAGGGATTCGGAACCGGGGAGCTGTTTTTT	CASSLEEGFGTGELFF
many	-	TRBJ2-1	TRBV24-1	TGTGCCACCAGTGAATATCCTAGCCGGGATGAGCAGTTCTTC	CATSEYPSRDEQFF
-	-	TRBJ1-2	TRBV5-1	TGCGCCAGCAGCCAGCTTTGGATCCCAACCGGGGTTAACTATGGCTACACCTTC	CASSQLWIPTGVNYGYTF
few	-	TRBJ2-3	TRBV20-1	TGCAGTGCTGCGCGGCGGGACACTAGCACAGATACGCAGTATTTT	CSAARRDTSTDTQYF
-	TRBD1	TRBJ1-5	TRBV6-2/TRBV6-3	TGTGCCAGCAGGCTACCAGGACAGGGGGCAAGTCAGCCCCAGCATTTT	CASRLPGQGASQPQHF
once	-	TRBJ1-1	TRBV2	TGTGCCAGCAGTCCCCTCAGCGGTAGTCCTTTCTTT	CASSPLSGSPFF
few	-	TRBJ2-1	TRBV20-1	TGCAGTGCTAGAAGACAGGGAGGATTCAATCAGCAGTTCTTC	CSARRQGGFNQQFF
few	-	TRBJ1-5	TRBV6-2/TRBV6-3	TGTGCCAGCAGTTATGACCGTTCTTTGCCCCAGCATTTT	CASSYDRSLPQHF
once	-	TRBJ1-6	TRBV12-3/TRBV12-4	TGTGCCAGCAGTCCTCGGACGGTGATCAATTCACCCCTCCACTTT	CASSPRTVINSPLHF
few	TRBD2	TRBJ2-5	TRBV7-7	TGTGCCAGCAGCTTATCTGCTAGCGGGGGGCAAGAGACCCAGTACTTC	CASSLSASGGQETQYF
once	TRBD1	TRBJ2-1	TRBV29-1	TGCAGCGCCCCCGGGACAGGGGTTGTCCATGAGCAGTTCTTC	CSAPGTGVVHEQFF
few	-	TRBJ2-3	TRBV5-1	TGCGCCAGCAGCTTCGGGGACTTTACGCAGTATTTT	CASSFGDFTQYF
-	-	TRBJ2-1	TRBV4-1	TGCGCCAGCAGCCAACAGGGATTTGACAATGAGCAGTTCTTC	CASSQQGFDNEQFF
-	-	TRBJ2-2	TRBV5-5	TGTGCCAGCAGCTTTGGGGGGAGCACCGGGGAGCTGTTTTTT	CASSFGGSTGELFF
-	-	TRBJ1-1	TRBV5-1	TGCGCCAGCAGCCGTCTTGGGGGGGCGAACACTGAAGCTTTCTTT	CASSRLGGANTEAFF
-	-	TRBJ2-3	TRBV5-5	TGTGCCAGCAGCTTTCAGCTGAGCACAGATACGCAGTATTTT	CASSFQLSTDTQYF
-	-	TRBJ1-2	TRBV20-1	TGCAGTGCTAGAGGACCAGGGAATGGCTACACCTTC	CSARGPGNGYTF